Following are 21 T cell receptor beta chains from one sample sequenced in a study of T cells in Graves' hyperthyroidism and ophthalmopathy. Authors of the study amplified TCR beta CDR3 regions from RNA transcripts. The TCR CDR3 was amplified in a first-round RT-PCR using the HTBI primer set. TCRdb reprocessed the multiplex PCR reads via MiXCR and lists one record per CDR3 protein. The sample gives about 350,000 distinct CDR3 sequences, about 15% of which show up once; around 24% is in the top ten. Sequenced: blood. Receptors were obtained from a woman aged 25 to 45 with Graves' hyperthyroidism.

This chain links TRBV10-3 with TRBJ1-5; D gene unclear. The V end lost 1 base, the J end lost 7 bases, and 8 bases lay between the germline ends. CDR1 is ENHRY, CDR2 SYGVKD, per germline. The CDR3 loop spans 13 amino acids. CDR3 DNA sequence: TGTGCCATCAGTGAGTACCCGGAGCAGCCCCAGCATTTT. Residues: CAISEYPEQPQHF.

This clonotype was counted at least ten times. This chain joins TRBV6-1 and TRBJ2-2; 8 nucleotides match TRBD1. J was trimmed by 7 bases and V by 6 bases; bases with no gene match: 10. CDR1 is MNHNS and CDR2 is SASEGT in the germline V gene. The CDR3 is made up of 15 amino acids. CDR3 loop: CASRPGQAFIGELFF. In nucleotides, the CDR3 is TGTGCCAGCAGACCGGGACAGGCTTTTATCGGGGAGCTGTTTTTT.

The chain uses TRBV6-1 and TRBJ1-1; TRBD1 agrees at 12 bases. The V gene end was trimmed by 8 bases and the J gene end by 1 base; junction bases not matched to a gene: 5. Looked up from germline, CDR1 is MNHNS and CDR2 is SASEGT. This CDR3 is built from 15 residues. CDR3 amino acids: CASRDRGQKNTEAFF. The CDR3 nucleotides read TGTGCCAGCCGGGACAGGGGGCAAAAGAACACTGAAGCTTTCTTT.

With regard to this clonotype: Germline and junction disagree at one end, which may indicate a read error. CDR3 nucleotide sequence: TGTGCCAGCAGTCAACGACGGCGGGTGGCAGGGGAGCTGGTTTTT. It is translated as CASSQRRRVAGELVF. This chain connects TRBV6-1 to TRBJ2-2; D possibly corresponds to TRBD1 (6 bases). This CDR3 is built from 15 residues. Germline V gene lookup returns CDR1 MNHNS and CDR2 SASEGT.

The V call is TRBV7-9, the J call TRBJ2-7, with TRBD2 identical over 13 bases. CDR1 SEHNR and CDR2 FQNEAQ come from the germline V gene (reference sequence). V lost 7 bases, J lost 5 bases, and 5 bases stayed unmatched. CDR3 size: 14 residues. The CDR3 protein is CASTSGLAGDEQYF. The CDR3 DNA follows: TGTGCCAGCACTTCCGGACTAGCGGGAGACGAGCAGTACTTC.

The sample holds a few counts of this clonotype. The V call is TRBV24-1, the J call TRBJ1-2; D ambiguous. Per germline, CDR1 KGHDR and CDR2 SFDVKD. V lost 6 bases to trimming and J lost 4 bases, with 8 bases between them. The CDR3 is 12 amino acids. CDR3 protein: CATSPGVYGYTF. DNA for the CDR3: TGTGCCACCAGTCCCGGCGTCTATGGCTACACCTTC.

This clonotype was observed at least ten times. This sequence joins TRBV20-1 and TRBJ2-7, with 7 bases that match TRBD2. The CDR3 runs to 13 residues. The ends lost 7 bases at V and 2 bases at J; junction bases unmatched: 8. The germline CDR1 and CDR2 sequences are DFQATT and SNEGSKA (reference sequence). In DNA, the CDR3 is TGCAGTGGGGGATGGAGCGGGACCTACGAGCAGTACTTC. Translated: CSGGWSGTYEQYF.

V usage is TRBV30 and J usage is TRBJ2-7; D gene unclear. The V gene lost 4 bases and the J gene lost 2 bases, with 15 bases spanning the gap. This CDR3 region has 14 residues. Germline assignment: CDR1 GTSNPN and CDR2 SVGIG (reference sequence). This CDR3 is CAWMFGVEAYEQYF. The CDR3, as DNA: TGTGCCTGGATGTTTGGGGTTGAGGCCTACGAGCAGTACTTC.

The chain has TRBV10-1 and TRBJ2-1; no firm D call. This CDR3 is built from 11 residues. With 3 bases removed from V and 8 bases from J, the gap between germline ends came to 5 bases. CDR1 is WNHNN and CDR2 is SYGVQD in the germline V gene (reference sequence). CDR3 nucleotide sequence: TGCGCCAGCAGTGATGGGGATGAGCAGTTCTTC. Translation gives CASSDGDEQFF.

The table lists this clonotype with a few counts. The rearrangement links TRBV29-1 to TRBJ1-1; D unresolved. V gave up 4 bases and J gave up 10 bases, with 16 bases separating them. Looked up from germline, CDR1 is SQVTM and CDR2 is ANQGSEA. The CDR3 loop spans 12 amino acids. The CDR3 is CSVAEGPAGAFF. The CDR3 bases are TGCAGCGTTGCTGAAGGGCCAGCAGGAGCTTTCTTT.

This clonotype was detected ten times or more. This rearrangement joins TRBV11-2 to TRBJ2-7; possibly TRBD1 or TRBD2 for D (5 bases each). The V end was cut by 8 bases, the J end by 7 bases, with 15 bases between. The CDR3 has 12 amino acids. Germline V gives CDR1 SGHAT, CDR2 FQNNGV. The CDR3 coding sequence is TGTGCCAGCCGGCACAGGCCGGGGGAGCAGTACTTC. Translating gives CASRHRPGEQYF.

V is TRBV7-6 and J is TRBJ2-5; D remains unclear. Between the trimmed V and J ends, which lost 5 bases and 7 bases, there was a span of 14 bases. CDR3 size: 13 residues. Germline CDR1 SGHVS, CDR2 FNYEAQ. The CDR3 spells CASSTGWSGTQYF. DNA of the CDR3: TGTGCCAGCAGCACCGGATGGAGTGGGACCCAGTACTTC.

This clonotype has ten or more counts. The DNA for the CDR3 is TGTGCCAGCAGTGAAGCGGTACAGGGCATTCAGTACTTC. This codes for CASSEAVQGIQYF. V gene TRBV12-3 or TRBV12-4 combines with J gene TRBJ2-4; tentative D call: TRBD1 (6 bases). The ends were cut back, 5 bases at V and 9 bases at J, with 14 bases in the middle. This CDR3 is built from 13 residues.

The sample holds many counts of this clonotype. The chain recombines TRBV20-1 with TRBJ1-1; TRBD1 agrees at 8 bases. Per the germline V gene, CDR1 is DFQATT and CDR2 is SNEGSKA (reference sequence). Trimming cost V 6 bases and J 2 bases; bases outside gene matches: 8. The CDR3 is made up of 14 amino acids. This CDR3 is CSAPTGVVNTEAFF. DNA for the CDR3: TGCAGTGCCCCGACAGGGGTTGTCAACACTGAAGCTTTCTTT.

This clonotype has a handful of counts. This chain joins TRBV5-1 and TRBJ1-1; TRBD1 matches at 7 bases. The V and J ends lost 4 bases and 5 bases, in that order; junction bases with no gene match: 14. This CDR3 has 16 residues. Germline V gene sequence: CDR1 SGHRS, CDR2 YFSETQ. The CDR3 protein is CASSPGVGQTGTEAFF. In nucleotides, the CDR3 is TGCGCCAGCAGCCCGGGGGTGGGACAGACCGGGACTGAAGCTTTCTTT. Full variable domain (outside the CDR3, taken from reference TRBV5-1 and TRBJ1-1): KAGVTQTPRYLIKTRGQQVTLSCSPISGHRSVSWYQQTPGQGLQFLFEYFSETQRNKGNFPGRFSGRQFSNSRSEMNVSTLELGDSALYLCASSPGVGQTGTEAFFGQGTRLTVV.

At least ten counts were recorded for this clonotype. The V gene is TRBV24-1, the J gene TRBJ1-1; D call uncertain. The CDR3 covers 11 residues. Germline CDR1 reads KGHDR; CDR2 reads SFDVKD. The V end lost 6 bases, the J end lost 8 bases, and 9 bases lay between the germline ends. The CDR3 sequence is CATSSGREAFF. The CDR3 coding sequence is TGTGCCACCAGTTCAGGCAGGGAAGCTTTCTTT.

This clonotype was detected ten times or more. The V and J genes are TRBV29-1 and TRBJ2-5; D not certain. The germline gives CDR1 SQVTM, CDR2 ANQGSEA. CDR3 length: 12 amino acids. The V and J ends lost 4 bases and 1 base respectively, with 7 bases between them. The CDR3 region is CSVGQSQETQYF. CDR3 nucleotides: TGCAGCGTTGGGCAGTCCCAAGAGACCCAGTACTTC.

This clonotype was picked up many times. The genes are TRBV28 and TRBJ1-5; possibly TRBD1 for D (5 bases). This CDR3 has 14 residues. Trimming took 6 bases from V and 9 from J, leaving 18 bases between them. Germline V gene lookup returns CDR1 MDHEN and CDR2 SYDVKM. The CDR3 bases are TGTGCCAGCAGCTATCCCGGGACCTCAACGCCCCAGCATTTT. Its protein is CASSYPGTSTPQHF.

This clonotype showed up many times. The chain recombines TRBV5-1 with TRBJ2-2, with a weak D call TRBD1 (6 bases). V was shortened by 0 bases and J by 4 bases, with 13 bases between the two germline ends. This CDR3 contains 16 residues. From germline, CDR1 is SGHRS and CDR2 YFSETQ. The DNA for the CDR3 is TGCGCCAGCAGCTTGGACTTTACAGGGACCACCGGGGAGCTGTTTTTT. This sequence encodes CASSLDFTGTTGELFF.

This clonotype was observed a single time. The rearrangement uses TRBV5-1 and TRBJ1-6, with D perhaps matching TRBD1 (6 bases). V was shortened by 3 bases and J by 8 bases, with 12 bases between the two germline ends. Germline V gene data show CDR1 as SGHRS and CDR2 as YFSETQ. This CDR3 has 14 residues. The CDR3 region is CASSSAGEYSPLHF. The CDR3 DNA is TGCGCCAGCAGCTCCGCAGGGGAATATTCACCCCTCCACTTT.

This clonotype came up many times. The V gene is TRBV28, the J gene TRBJ2-2, with D maybe TRBD2 (5 bases). The V gene's germline CDR1 is MDHEN and CDR2 SYDVKM. The CDR3 is made up of 14 amino acids. V was pared by 6 bases and J by 5 bases, with 13 bases between. CDR3 sequence: CASRSGRTTGELFF. Here the CDR3 DNA reads TGTGCCAGCAGGAGCGGCCGAACGACCGGGGAGCTGTTTTTT.